This T cell receptor (beta chain) was observed in a study of blood T cell repertoires in COVID-19. Overall study context: Donors in the United States, Italy and Spain gave samples during acute or convalescent COVID-19. The analysed material was cDNA or gDNA that came from T cells, B-cell-depleted T cells, or PBMCs.

Original processing methods: By means of reference gene primer amplification, nucleated cell counts were estimated. Using immunoSEQ multiplex PCR, the repertoire was profiled, and TCRdb retains in-frame clones only, with some absent. V and J calls and clone size are copied from that table; D and trimming were computed from the DNA. The table lists 120,000 or so clones, less than 85% of them singletons. This TCR was sampled from a woman aged 80 or over with acute or convalescent COVID-19. Sequenced input: peripheral blood.

The DNA of the CDR3 is TGCAGCGTTGAAGTCGCGGGTCGGAAGACCCAGTACTTC. Translating gives CSVEVAGRKTQYF. V is TRBV29-1 and J is TRBJ2-5; possibly TRBD2 for D (5 bases). Per germline, CDR1 SQVTM and CDR2 ANQGSEA. This CDR3 is 13 amino acids long. Trimming stripped 1 base from V and 6 bases from J, with 12 bases between.